This T cell receptor beta chain was retrieved from a study of response to subunit inactivated influenza vaccine (dated by TCRdb to between 2017 and 2018). Concerning the study at large: Deep quantitative profiling of the T cell receptor repertoire was used in the study to follow responses to a trivalent subunit inactivated influenza vaccine. The paper's findings and limits, for the study overall: The authors suggested that each seasonal influenza vaccination may recruit only a limited number of new T cells.

Worth noting for this clonotype: It lacks a known antigen. Nothing much larger sits one base from this clone, and base qualities are not available.

V lost 2 bases and J lost 6 bases; the stretch between them is 10 bases long. From a lookup of the germline V gene, CDR1 and CDR2 are MNHEY and SVGEGT. The CDR3 spans 13 residues, from the cysteine through the phenylalanine. Kept here is only the CDR3 DNA, which spans 39 bases and is read in frame from base 1. The library was produced with RT-PCR. Sequencing instrument: Illumina HiSeq 2500. TCRdb took the public reads, trimmed them with fastp at Q25, ran MiXCR for clone calling and kept in-frame beta chains. Entries that share a CDR3 protein sequence are merged under the most common genes and DNA. The sample yields 400,000 to 650,000 distinct CDR3 sequences; approximately 7.8% were counted once. The biggest ten clones account for about 12% of the sample.

The sample here was PBMCs from blood, taken roughly 24 months after vaccination. The TCR sequence derives from a man in his fifties or sixties who received an inactivated influenza vaccine. Donor details come from another sample of the same person, matched by shared clones. The rearranged chain carries TRBV6-2 or TRBV6-3 and TRBJ1-1, with the D gene uncertain. The nucleotide sequence is given as TGTGCCAGCAGTTACACGGGGAAGGCTGAAGCTTTCTTT. The resulting protein is CASSYTGKAEAFF.